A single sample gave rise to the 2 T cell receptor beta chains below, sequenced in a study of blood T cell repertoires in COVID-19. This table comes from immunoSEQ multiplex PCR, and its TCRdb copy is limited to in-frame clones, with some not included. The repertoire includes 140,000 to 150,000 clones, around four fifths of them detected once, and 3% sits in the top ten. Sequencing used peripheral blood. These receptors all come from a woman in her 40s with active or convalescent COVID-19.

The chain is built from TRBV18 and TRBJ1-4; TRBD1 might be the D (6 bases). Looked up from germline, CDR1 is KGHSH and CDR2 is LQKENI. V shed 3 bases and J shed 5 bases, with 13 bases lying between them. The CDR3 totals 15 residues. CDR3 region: CASSPRTEPNEKLFF. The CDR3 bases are TGTGCCAGCTCACCCCGGACAGAGCCAAATGAAAAACTGTTTTTT.

Here the CDR3 reads CASSRKFGEQFF. The CDR3, as DNA: TGTGCCAGCAGTCGAAAGTTCGGTGAGCAGTTCTTC. The rearrangement joins TRBV27 to TRBJ2-1; the D is unclear. The CDR3 runs 12 residues. Germline CDR1 and CDR2: MNHEY and SMNVEV (reference sequence). V dropped 5 bases and J dropped 9 bases, with 11 bases sitting between them.